This T cell receptor (beta chain) was profiled in a study of T-cell memory formation after mild COVID-19. TCRdb called the 5' RACE reads again in MiXCR, with one record for every CDR3 protein. The sample lists about 560,000 distinct CDR3 sequences; about a sixth were seen once. General study findings and limits: SARS-CoV-2 specificity was not confirmed for second-wave clones peaking on day 37.

In germline, CDR1 is ENHRY, CDR2 SYGVKD. With 6 bases clipped from V and 2 bases from J, the junction kept 14 bases outside the gene matches. The length of the CDR3 is 18 residues. Regarding this clonotype: Its matching antigen is unknown.

This rearrangement joins TRBV10-3 to TRBJ1-1; TRBD1 aligns across 11 bases. The sequencing input was PBMCs or a T cell subset sorted from them (not recorded which). The sequence came from an adult woman who had mild COVID-19 (a few samples of this study predate the infection). Cell type and time point are not known. The CDR3 nucleotides read TGTGCCATCAGCGCGCCAGGACAGGGGGCATCTAGCAACACTGAAGCTTTCTTT. Translating it yields CAISAPGQGASSNTEAFF.